The 14 T cell receptor beta chains below come from one sample, sequenced in a study of identical twins. TCRdb reprocessed the 5' RACE reads with MiXCR, giving one entry per CDR3 protein. The sample lists about 550,000 distinct CDR3 sequences; about a fifth were seen once. These data also featured in a second study, about yellow fever vaccine responses in identical twins.

Input material: CD4+ T cells sorted from blood. The receptor set was obtained from a young woman in good health.

This clonotype was seen a few times. The chain links TRBV6-5 to TRBJ2-2; D may be TRBD1 or TRBD2 (5 bases each). CDR3 size: 14 residues. Trimming removed 4 bases from V and 5 bases from J, with 11 bases in between. CDR1 MNHEY and CDR2 SVGAGI come from the germline V gene. The CDR3 DNA follows: TGTGCCAGCAGTTCGGGCTGGGGGACCGGGGAGCTGTTTTTT. Protein product: CASSSGWGTGELFF.

This clonotype occurred a few times. The rearrangement joins TRBV29-1 to TRBJ2-2; D is undetermined. Germline CDR1 SQVTM, CDR2 ANQGSEA. This CDR3 region has 15 residues. Trimming left V 4 bases short and J 1 base short, with 13 bases between. CDR3: CSVAIGLLNTGELFF. The CDR3 bases are TGCAGCGTTGCCATCGGTCTACTGAACACCGGGGAGCTGTTTTTT.

This clonotype was seen only a few times. The genes are TRBV28 and TRBJ2-1; the D is unclear. Germline V gene sequence: CDR1 MDHEN, CDR2 SYDVKM. The length of the CDR3 is 14 residues. Trimming shortened V by 3 bases and J by 6 bases, and 12 bases separated the two germline ends. CDR3 in DNA: TGTGCCAGCAGTTTTTTCCACTCTAGCAATGAGCAGTTCTTC. Amino acid sequence: CASSFFHSSNEQFF.

The chain employs TRBV20-1 and TRBJ2-2; D gene unclear. The CDR3 runs 17 residues. Per the germline V gene, CDR1 is DFQATT and CDR2 is SNEGSKA (reference sequence). V shed 2 bases and J shed 1 base, with 17 bases lying between them. CDR3 DNA sequence: TGCAGTGCTAGAATCGCCCCCGGTGTTGGGAACACCGGGGAGCTGTTTTTT. Translation: CSARIAPGVGNTGELFF.

The rearrangement joins TRBV7-2 to TRBJ1-1; TRBD1 aligns across 9 bases. With V trimmed by 5 bases and J by 4 bases, 8 bases remained unmatched. The germline V gene has CDR1 SGHTA and CDR2 FQGNSA. The CDR3 loop spans 15 amino acids. CDR3 amino acids: CASSQGQGRFTEAFF. The CDR3 nucleotides read TGTGCCAGCAGCCAAGGACAGGGGCGCTTCACTGAAGCTTTCTTT.

The chain carries TRBV20-1 and TRBJ2-5; TRBD2 matches 11 bases. The CDR3 spans 13 residues. V lost 6 bases to trimming and J lost 3 bases; unmatched junction nucleotides: 3. Germline V gene data show CDR1 as DFQATT and CDR2 as SNEGSKA (reference sequence). The CDR3 loop reads CSAQGLAEETQYF. The CDR3 DNA is TGCAGTGCGCAGGGACTAGCGGAAGAGACCCAGTACTTC.

The gene calls are TRBV5-1 and TRBJ2-7; 7 bases agree with TRBD1. Germline V gene sequence: CDR1 SGHRS, CDR2 YFSETQ. With 3 bases clipped from V and 9 bases from J, the junction kept 15 bases outside the gene matches. The CDR3 runs to 15 residues. The CDR3 DNA sequence: TGCGCCAGCAGCTCGGAGGACAGGATTACCCGGGGGCAGTACTTC. Translated: CASSSEDRITRGQYF.

This clonotype was detected a few times. The chain recombines TRBV28 with TRBJ2-7; tentative D call: TRBD2 (5 bases). Germline CDR1 reads MDHEN; CDR2 reads SYDVKM. Trimming took 6 bases from V and 3 from J, leaving 24 bases between them. CDR3 length: 17 residues. As DNA, the CDR3 is TGTGCCAGCAGACCAACTAGACAACACAAGACCGTCTACGAGCAGTACTTC. Its translation: CASRPTRQHKTVYEQYF.

V is TRBV12-3 or TRBV12-4 and J is TRBJ2-6; weak D call: TRBD1 (5 bases). V lost 5 bases, J lost 1 base, and 9 bases lay in between. CDR3 length: 15 residues. The CDR3 protein is CASSARGSGANVLTF. As DNA, the CDR3 is TGTGCCAGCAGTGCAAGGGGTTCTGGGGCCAACGTCCTGACTTTC.

The genes are TRBV12-3 or TRBV12-4 and TRBJ1-1, with D hard to call. This CDR3 has 13 amino acids. The V end lost 2 bases, the J end lost 9 bases, and 13 bases lay between the germline ends. The CDR3 DNA follows: TGTGCCAGCAGTTTACATGGCCTTCTACAAGCTTTCTTT. Translation: CASSLHGLLQAFF.

The CDR3, as DNA: TGCAGTGCTAGAGATTTGCCTAGAGGTGGCACAGATACGCAGTATTTT. As protein: CSARDLPRGGTDTQYF. The chain has TRBV20-1 and TRBJ2-3, with D unclear. The germline V gene has CDR1 DFQATT and CDR2 SNEGSKA (reference sequence). V was trimmed by 0 bases and J by 1 base, leaving 14 bases between them. The length of the CDR3 is 16 residues.

This clonotype has only a few counts. CDR3 nucleotides: TGTGCCAGCAGCCTCAGGGGACGAGTCAGTGAAAAACTGTTTTTT. Translating it yields CASSLRGRVSEKLFF. The genes are TRBV3-1 and TRBJ1-4, with a possible D match to TRBD1 (6 bases). Trimming removed 4 bases from V and 7 bases from J, with 16 bases in between. Germline CDR1 and CDR2: LGHDT and YNNKEL (reference sequence). The CDR3 is 15 residues long.

This clonotype showed up just a few times. This chain links TRBV2 with TRBJ2-7; weak D call: TRBD1 (6 bases). The germline V gene has CDR1 SNHLY and CDR2 FYNNEI. V dropped 2 bases and J dropped 6 bases, with 8 bases sitting between them. The CDR3 contains 12 residues. For the CDR3, the DNA is TGTGCCAGCAGTGAACTGGGGGCCGAGCAGTACGTC. It is translated as CASSELGAEQYV.

CDR3: CASSQAFGRGGDTQYF. The CDR3 DNA reads as TGTGCCAGCAGCCAAGCTTTCGGGAGGGGAGGAGATACGCAGTATTTT. The chain links TRBV14 to TRBJ2-3; 8 bases align to TRBD2. The V and J ends lost 1 base and 5 bases, in that order; junction bases with no gene match: 8. Germline V gene data show CDR1 as SGHDN and CDR2 as FVKESK. The CDR3 is 16 residues long. The variable domain in full, completed from reference TRBV14 and TRBJ2-3, reads EAGVTQFPSHSVIEKGQTVTLRCDPISGHDNLYWYRRVMGKEIKFLLHFVKESKQDESGMPNNRFLAERTGGTYSTLKVQPAELEDSGVYFCASSQAFGRGGDTQYFGPGTRLTVL.